Following are 22 T cell receptor beta chains from one sample sequenced in a study of regulatory and conventional T cells in RAG deficiency. This table comes from immunoSEQ multiplex PCR, and its TCRdb copy is limited to in-frame clones, with some not included. The profile shows some 30,000 clones, approximately 91% of them singletons. In addition, the sample was reused for a study of regulatory T cells. This second study says: The primer mix had 52 TRBV and 13 TRBJ primers.

The sequenced sample consisted of CD8+ T cells sorted from blood. The receptors here all came from a human donor in good health.

The gene calls are TRBV15 and TRBJ1-5; D unclear. Germline V gene sequence: CDR1 LNHNV, CDR2 YYDKDF (reference sequence). This CDR3 contains 15 residues. Trimming stripped 1 base from V and 5 bases from J, with 12 bases between. The CDR3 DNA reads TGTGCCACCAGCAGAGTCGGGAGGGAGGATCAGCCCCAGCATTTT. It encodes CATSRVGREDQPQHF.

The chain couples TRBV19 to TRBJ1-5; perhaps TRBD1 as D (6 bases). Germline V CDR1 and CDR2: LNHDA, SQIVND (reference sequence). The V and J ends lost 3 bases and 4 bases respectively, with 25 bases between them. The CDR3 sequence is 19 residues long. CDR3 DNA sequence: TGTGCCAGTAGTATCACACAGGGCCCACCACCCGCCTTTAATCAGCCCCAGCATTTT. This gives the protein CASSITQGPPPAFNQPQHF.

The CDR3 DNA reads TGTGCCAGCAGCCCCCGCGGGGGGGATCCCGAGCAGTACTTC. Its translation is CASSPRGGDPEQYF. The chain couples TRBV5-6 to TRBJ2-7; TRBD2 matches at 9 bases. Germline CDR1 and CDR2: SGHDT and YYEEEE. V trimming: 4 bases; J trimming: 6 bases; junction bases outside the gene matches: 8. The CDR3 loop spans 14 amino acids.

V is TRBV18 and J is TRBJ2-5; a weak D match, TRBD2 (5 bases). CDR3 size: 13 residues. Between the trimmed V and J ends, which lost 2 bases and 5 bases, there was a span of 9 bases. Germline CDR1 reads KGHSH; CDR2 reads LQKENI. CDR3 region: CASSPGIAETQYF. CDR3 in DNA: TGTGCCAGCTCACCAGGGATAGCGGAGACCCAGTACTTC.

This chain joins TRBV5-1 and TRBJ2-7; D is possibly TRBD2 (5 bases). The CDR3 loop spans 16 amino acids. Germline assignment: CDR1 SGHRS and CDR2 YFSETQ. V lost 1 base and J lost 3, with 17 bases in between. The CDR3 DNA sequence: TGCGCCAGCAGCTTGTCTGTCTTACCGGACTTCTACGAGCAGTACTTC. This translates into CASSLSVLPDFYEQYF.

In its sample, this clone was seen once. This rearrangement joins TRBV4-3 to TRBJ1-2; D is ambiguous. The CDR3 is made up of 16 amino acids. V shed 4 bases and J shed 5 bases, with 20 bases lying between them. From germline, CDR1 is LGHNA and CDR2 YSLEER. In nucleotides, the CDR3 is TGCGCCAGCAGCCCAGTCTCGGGCAGTTCCCATTATGGCTACACCTTC. Translated, it gives CASSPVSGSSHYGYTF.

V and J are TRBV27 and TRBJ1-5; 7 positions agree with TRBD1. Trimming took 2 bases from V and 7 from J; bases not matched to a gene: 5. This CDR3 is 14 amino acids long. Looked up from germline, CDR1 is MNHEY and CDR2 is SMNVEV (reference sequence). As DNA, the CDR3 is TGTGCCAGCAGTTTACAGGGGGTCGGGCAGCCCCAGCATTTT. This translates into CASSLQGVGQPQHF.

A few counts support this clone. The V gene is TRBV7-9, the J gene TRBJ2-1; TRBD2 agrees at 7 bases. The CDR3 totals 13 residues. Germline trimming cut 4 bases from V and 7 bases from J; bases unmatched to any gene: 4. Looked up from germline, CDR1 is SEHNR and CDR2 is FQNEAQ (reference sequence). The CDR3 protein is CASSSYSGNEQFF. The CDR3 nucleotides are TGTGCCAGCAGCTCCTATAGCGGGAATGAGCAGTTCTTC.

V gene TRBV11-2 combines with J gene TRBJ1-1; D is ambiguous. Looked up from germline, CDR1 is SGHAT and CDR2 is FQNNGV. Trimming took off 5 bases at V and 3 bases at J, with 10 bases between the two ends. This CDR3 has 13 amino acids. The CDR3 region is CASSPPGYTEAFF. CDR3 in DNA: TGTGCCAGCAGCCCCCCGGGTTACACTGAAGCTTTCTTT.

This chain joins TRBV19 and TRBJ2-2; 7 bases fit TRBD2. J lost 8 bases, V lost 8 bases, and 2 bases had no gene match. CDR3 length: 11 residues. Germline assignment: CDR1 LNHDA and CDR2 SQIVND (reference sequence). CDR3 nucleotides: TGTGCCAGTGCGGGAGCGGGGGAGCTGTTTTTT. Its protein product is CASAGAGELFF.

V is TRBV27 and J is TRBJ2-3; 9 nucleotides align to TRBD2. Trimming removed 6 bases from V and 2 bases from J; junction bases left unmatched: 3. The germline CDR1 and CDR2 sequences are MNHEY and SMNVEV (reference sequence). The CDR3 length is 14 residues. In nucleotides, the CDR3 is TGTGCCAGCAGGCGGGGGGGATACACAGATACGCAGTATTTT. Translated: CASRRGGYTDTQYF.

The chain uses TRBV19 and TRBJ1-1, with D tentatively TRBD1 (6 bases). Germline values: CDR1 LNHDA, CDR2 SQIVND (reference sequence). V lost 10 bases, J lost 5 bases, and 17 bases lay in between. The CDR3 loop spans 13 amino acids. CDR3 region: CATQKGGATEAFF. The CDR3 DNA reads as TGTGCCACGCAAAAGGGGGGAGCAACTGAAGCTTTCTTT. Complete variable domain (other parts from reference TRBV19 and TRBJ1-1): DGGITQSPKYLFRKEGQNVTLSCEQNLNHDAMYWYRQDPGQGLRLIYYSQIVNDFQKGDIAEGYSVSREKKESFPLTVTSAQKNPTAFYLCATQKGGATEAFFGQGTRLTVV.

V gene TRBV5-4 combines with J gene TRBJ1-1, with 7 bases fitting TRBD1. CDR1 and CDR2 from the germline V gene are SGHNT and YYREEE (reference sequence). This CDR3 spans 13 amino acids. J lost 8 bases, V lost 4 bases, and 8 bases had no gene match. The chain's CDR3 is CASSRDSQSEAFF. The DNA of the CDR3 is TGTGCCAGCAGCAGGGACAGCCAGAGCGAAGCTTTCTTT.

The chain links TRBV7-3 to TRBJ2-1; possibly TRBD1 or TRBD2 for D (5 bases each). Germline-derived CDR1 and CDR2 are SGHTA and FQGTGA. The CDR3 contains 17 residues. V was clipped by 1 base and J by 0 bases, with 13 bases between them. CDR3 loop: CASSLRGSESSYNEQFF. In DNA form, the CDR3 reads TGTGCCAGCAGCTTAAGGGGGAGCGAAAGCTCCTACAATGAGCAGTTCTTC.

The chain employs TRBV9 and TRBJ2-1; 8 bases are a match to TRBD1. The CDR3 extends over 18 amino acids. V gave up 4 bases and J gave up 5 bases; unmatched junction bases: 17. The V gene's germline CDR1 is SGDLS and CDR2 YYNGEE. The CDR3 loop is CASSLRRRTGRLHNEQFF. The CDR3 coding sequence is TGTGCCAGCAGCCTCAGACGAAGGACAGGGAGGTTACACAATGAGCAGTTCTTC.

V usage is TRBV30 and J usage is TRBJ2-1; 10 nucleotides align to TRBD2. The germline gives CDR1 GTSNPN, CDR2 SVGIG (reference sequence). The CDR3 runs to 14 residues. The V and J ends lost 2 bases and 7 bases, in that order; junction bases with no gene match: 5. CDR3 DNA sequence: TGTGCCTGGAGTCTAAGTAGCGGGGGGAATGAGCAGTTCTTC. Residues: CAWSLSSGGNEQFF.

The chain links TRBV6-5 to TRBJ1-1; D possibly corresponds to TRBD1 (5 bases). The V end lost 6 bases, the J end lost 4 bases, and 18 bases lay between the germline ends. In germline, CDR1 is MNHEY, CDR2 SVGAGI. This CDR3 comprises 15 residues. This chain's CDR3 is CASRKPRDQGTEAFF. DNA for the CDR3: TGTGCCAGCAGAAAACCCAGAGACCAGGGCACTGAAGCTTTCTTT.

The genes are TRBV28 and TRBJ2-7; 8 nucleotides line up with TRBD1. The CDR3 length is 15 residues. After removal of 7 bases from V and 9 bases from J, the junction contained 17 bases not matched to a gene. Germline V gene lookup returns CDR1 MDHEN and CDR2 SYDVKM. The CDR3 protein is CASTDSDRDPLGQYF. The CDR3 nucleotides are TGTGCCAGCACCGATTCGGACAGGGACCCCTTGGGGCAGTACTTC.

The V gene is TRBV9, the J gene TRBJ1-2; no clear D gene. The CDR3 has 14 amino acids. V lost 3 bases, J lost 7 bases, and 16 bases lay in between. Looked up from germline, CDR1 is SGDLS and CDR2 is YYNGEE. Written as DNA, the CDR3 is TGTGCCAGCAGCGGATTTAGAGGTCCCAGTGGCTACACCTTC. Translating gives CASSGFRGPSGYTF.

The rearrangement uses TRBV12-5 and TRBJ2-1; 9 nucleotides match TRBD1. Trimming removed 3 bases from V and 8 bases from J; junction bases left unmatched: 11. Germline assignment: CDR1 LGHNT and CDR2 FRNRAP. The CDR3 covers 16 residues. CDR3 nucleotides: TGTGCTAGTGGTTTATGGTCGGGACAGGGTGTTGATGAGCAGTTCTTC. Its protein product is CASGLWSGQGVDEQFF.

This chain links TRBV28 with TRBJ1-2; perhaps TRBD1 as D (6 bases). Germline loops: CDR1 MDHEN, CDR2 SYDVKM. V lost 8 bases to trimming and J lost 1 base, with 11 bases between them. The CDR3 sequence is 13 residues long. The CDR3 here is CASRTGINYGYTF. The DNA for the CDR3 is TGTGCCAGCCGTACAGGGATTAACTATGGCTACACCTTC.

CDR3 protein: CSVERTSGFPTDTQYF. The CDR3 bases are TGCAGCGTTGAACGGACTAGCGGGTTCCCTACAGATACGCAGTATTTT. This rearrangement joins TRBV29-1 to TRBJ2-3; 11 bases align to TRBD2. There are 16 residues in the CDR3. V lost 2 bases to trimming and J lost 3 bases; unmatched junction nucleotides: 7. Germline CDR1 reads SQVTM; CDR2 reads ANQGSEA.